The rows below give T cell receptor beta chains drawn from one sample of a study of blood T cell repertoires in COVID-19. Sequencing used immunoSEQ multiplex PCR; TCRdb keeps in-frame clones, though not all of them. The sample holds more than 80,000 clones, almost 90% seen once. Material for sequencing was peripheral blood. These receptors all stem from a human donor with active COVID-19. The donor label of this sample is uncertain. Each CDR3 is given with its conserved first and last residue. A D gene is named only where the DNA matches it firmly. Size is stated for part of the rows, as once, few or many counts, or as a class when the clone is expanded.

TRBJ1-4 | NA | NA | TRBV7-2 | TGTGCCAGCAGCGAACACCCTGTAACTAATGAAAAACTGTTTTTT | CASSEHPVTNEKLFF
TRBJ2-3 | NA | TRBD2 | TRBV4-3 | TGCGCCAGCAGCCAAGATCCGGGGGGGAGCACAGATACGCAGTATTTT | CASSQDPGGSTDTQYF
TRBJ1-6 | NA | NA | TRBV20-1 | TGCAGTGCTAGTCTGCAGGGGTCGGTTAATTCACCCCTCCACTTT | CSASLQGSVNSPLHF
TRBJ1-5 | NA | NA | TRBV9 | TGTGCCAGCAGCGTAGAATCCCGTCAGGGGCCCCAGCATTTT | CASSVESRQGPQHF
TRBJ2-3 | few | TRBD2 | TRBV28 | TGTGCCAGCAGTCTCCAGCGGGGGGGTAGCACAGATACGCAGTATTTT | CASSLQRGGSTDTQYF
TRBJ1-2 | many | TRBD1 | TRBV30 | TGTGCCTGCACCACAGGGGGCCCCTATGGCTACACCTTC | CACTTGGPYGYTF
TRBJ2-7 | NA | TRBD2 | TRBV5-4 | TGTGCCAGCAGCCCTCGGGGAGCGGGGAGATACTACGAGCAGTACTTC | CASSPRGAGRYYEQYF
TRBJ1-3 | once | NA | TRBV19 | TGTGCCAGTAGTATCCGAAGTGGAGACAGTGGAAACACCATATATTTT | CASSIRSGDSGNTIYF
TRBJ2-3 | once | TRBD2 | TRBV29-1 | TGCAGCGTTGAGGGAGGGGACTACCGGGGCACAGATACGCAGTATTTT | CSVEGGDYRGTDTQYF
TRBJ1-3 | NA | NA | TRBV4-3 | TGCGCCAGCAGCCAAGACAGAATCTCTGGAAACACCATATATTTT | CASSQDRISGNTIYF
TRBJ1-4 | NA | TRBD1 | TRBV28 | TGTGCCAGCAGTAAAAGACAGGGCCGGGAAAAACTGTTTTTT | CASSKRQGREKLFF
TRBJ1-6 | NA | TRBD1 | TRBV2 | TGTGCCAGCAGCGGACAGGGAATCTCCTATAATTCACCCCTCCACTTT | CASSGQGISYNSPLHF
TRBJ2-5 | NA | TRBD1 | TRBV6-5 | TGTGCCAGCAGGAGACAGGGGGAAGAGACCCAGTACTTC | CASRRQGEETQYF
TRBJ2-3 | NA | NA | TRBV28 | TGTGCCAGCAGTCCCCTAGTCAGCACAGATACGCAGTATTTT | CASSPLVSTDTQYF
TRBJ1-5 | few | NA | TRBV7-2 | TGTGCCAGCAGCTTGACACCCTACTATCAGCCCCAGCATTTT | CASSLTPYYQPQHF